Listed below are T cell receptor beta chains from one sample, sequenced in a study of blood T cell repertoires in COVID-19. Produced via immunoSEQ multiplex PCR; TCRdb's table is partial and in-frame only. This table holds over 95,000 clones, around 85% found once. The sample comprised peripheral blood. These TCRs come from a human donor in a cohort sampled during active COVID-19. Each CDR3 is given with its conserved first and last residue. A D gene is named only where the DNA matches it firmly. Where a row states a size, it is once, few, many or the class of an expanded clone; other rows omit it.

d_gene	abundance	v_gene	j_gene	CDR3nt	CDR3aa
TRBD1	-	TRBV27	TRBJ2-2	TGTGCCAGCCGACCGAGACAGGGAAGCACCGGGGAGCTGTTTTTT	CASRPRQGSTGELFF
TRBD2	-	TRBV10-3	TRBJ2-3	TGTGCCACCCTCGCCTCCACGGGGGGTGAGGATACGCAGTATTTT	CATLASTGGEDTQYF
TRBD1	few	TRBV5-6	TRBJ1-4	TGTGCCAGCAGCCTGACAGGGGAGCTCCTGGAAAAACTGTTTTTT	CASSLTGELLEKLFF
-	few	TRBV30	TRBJ1-1	TGTGCCTGGACTACAGGGTACAACACTGAAGCTTTCTTT	CAWTTGYNTEAFF
-	-	TRBV6-1	TRBJ1-2	TGTGCCAGCAGTGAGACAGTACCCTATGGCTACACCTTC	CASSETVPYGYTF
TRBD1	-	TRBV18	TRBJ1-6	TGTGCCAGCTCACCAGAGGACAGGGGCAATTCACCCCTCCACTTT	CASSPEDRGNSPLHF
-	-	TRBV11-3	TRBJ2-3	TGTGCCAGCAGCTTACAATCCGGGGATACGCAGTATTTT	CASSLQSGDTQYF
-	-	TRBV27	TRBJ2-1	TGTGCCAGCAGCGAGGACTTTAGCTCCTACAATGAGCAGTTCTTC	CASSEDFSSYNEQFF
TRBD1	-	TRBV10-3	TRBJ2-7	TGTGCCATCAGTGAGAAGGTGGGGGGACAGGGAGCCTACGAGCAGTACTTC	CAISEKVGGQGAYEQYF
TRBD2	-	TRBV19	TRBJ2-1	TGTGCCAGTAGTATAATAGCGGGGGGCCCCAGCTCCTACAATGAGCAGTTCTTC	CASSIIAGGPSSYNEQFF
-	once	TRBV6-6	TRBJ2-7	TGTGCCAGCAGTTACGGGGTTGGGACAAGGACCTACGAGCAGTACTTC	CASSYGVGTRTYEQYF
-	-	TRBV6-2/TRBV6-3	TRBJ1-4	TGTGCCAGCAGCAACAGGCGGGACGATGAAAAACTGTTTTTT	CASSNRRDDEKLFF
TRBD1	-	TRBV11-2	TRBJ2-7	TGTGCCAGCAGCTTCGGGGCAGGGGGCTACGAGCAGTACTTC	CASSFGAGGYEQYF
-	-	TRBV9	TRBJ2-1	TGTGCCAGCAGCGTAGCCCCGGGACTGGAATACAATGAGCAGTTCTTC	CASSVAPGLEYNEQFF
TRBD2	-	TRBV6-2/TRBV6-3	TRBJ2-2	TGTGCCAGCAGTTCACTAGCGGCGAACACCGGGGAGCTGTTTTTT	CASSSLAANTGELFF
TRBD1	-	TRBV7-2	TRBJ1-5	TGTGCCAGCAGCCAGGACACAGGGGGCAATCAGCCCCAGCATTTT	CASSQDTGGNQPQHF
-	-	TRBV6-6	TRBJ1-6	TGTGCCAGCAGCCCACAGGGAAACTCACCCCTCCACTTT	CASSPQGNSPLHF
-	-	TRBV18	TRBJ1-2	TGTGCCAGCTCACCCGGGCAAGGGGGTGGCTACACCTTC	CASSPGQGGGYTF
TRBD1	-	TRBV27	TRBJ1-5	TGTGCCAGCAGCCGGGACAGGCGGAGCAATCAGCCCCAGCATTTT	CASSRDRRSNQPQHF
-	-	TRBV2	TRBJ1-6	TGTGCCAGCAGTGAAGGCAGGGCCTATTCACCCCTCCACTTT	CASSEGRAYSPLHF
-	-	TRBV11-3	TRBJ2-1	TGTGCCAGCAGCCGTTTCGGGGATGAGCAGTTCTTC	CASSRFGDEQFF
TRBD1	-	TRBV6-5	TRBJ2-1	TGTGCCAGCAGATCGACAGGGCCCTACAATGAGCAGTTCTTC	CASRSTGPYNEQFF
TRBD1	-	TRBV10-3	TRBJ2-7	TGTGCCATCAGTGTTGGACAGGATGGCCCCTACGAGCAGTACTTC	CAISVGQDGPYEQYF
TRBD1	-	TRBV2	TRBJ1-2	TGTGCCAGCAGTGACGTGGTGACAGGGAGCCTGTATAACTATGGCTACACCTTC	CASSDVVTGSLYNYGYTF
-	-	TRBV7-2	TRBJ2-2	TGTGCCAGCAGCTTATTCGGGGCGAACACCGGGGAGCTGTTTTTT	CASSLFGANTGELFF
TRBD1	-	TRBV5-1	TRBJ2-6	TGCGCCAGCAGCTCAATGGGGACAGCTGGGGCCAACGTCCTGACTTTC	CASSSMGTAGANVLTF
TRBD1	-	TRBV6-5	TRBJ2-1	TGTGCCAGATCGACAGGGCTTTACAATGAGCAGTTCTTC	CARSTGLYNEQFF
-	once	TRBV6-5	TRBJ1-5	TGTGCCAGCAGTTACTCGTCCGTTTCCCAGCCCCAGCATTTT	CASSYSSVSQPQHF
TRBD1	many	TRBV4-1	TRBJ2-2	TGCGCCAGCAGCATCCGGGACAGGGAAACCGGGGAGCTGTTTTTT	CASSIRDRETGELFF
-	-	TRBV6-2/TRBV6-3	TRBJ1-5	TGTGCCAGCAGTAGCACACGGACAGCCCGGGTGAGCAATCAGCCCCAGCATTTT	CASSSTRTARVSNQPQHF
-	-	TRBV5-1	TRBJ1-1	TGCGCCAGCAGCCCCCGCGTCGGTAGCATGAACACTGAAGCTTTCTTT	CASSPRVGSMNTEAFF
TRBD1	few	TRBV6-5	TRBJ2-7	TGTGCCAGCAGTTGGGGACAGGGGCCCTACGAGCAGTACTTC	CASSWGQGPYEQYF
-	-	TRBV3-1/TRBV3-2	TRBJ1-2	TGTGCCAGCAGCCAAGAAGGGCAGGGGAACTATGGCTACACCTTC	CASSQEGQGNYGYTF
TRBD1	-	TRBV27	TRBJ2-7	TGTGCCAGCATGGGGGACAGGGGGCTTCGGGAGCAGTACTTC	CASMGDRGLREQYF
-	-	TRBV7-3	TRBJ2-7	TGTGCCAGCAGCCCCCGGCAGCGGTCAACCTACGAGCAGTACTTC	CASSPRQRSTYEQYF
-	few	TRBV7-2	TRBJ1-1	TGTGCCAGCAGCTTAGCGCTGGGAGCCAACACTGAAGCTTTCTTT	CASSLALGANTEAFF
-	-	TRBV11-2	TRBJ1-4	TGTGCCAGCACCCCCCGGCCAGGAGGAGAAAAACTGTTTTTT	CASTPRPGGEKLFF
-	-	TRBV14	TRBJ2-7	TGTGCCAGCAGCCAAGATCTCAGAGGCGAGCAGTACTTC	CASSQDLRGEQYF
-	-	TRBV6-5	TRBJ1-2	TGTGCCAGCAGTTCGATCCTACAGGCTCTCTATGGCTACACCTTC	CASSSILQALYGYTF
-	-	TRBV29-1	TRBJ1-2	TGCAGCGTAAACTTGAGGGATAGGGCCTATGGCTACACCTTC	CSVNLRDRAYGYTF
-	few	TRBV18	TRBJ2-1	TGTGCCAGCTCACCCTTGACTAGTGGTATTCAGTTCTTC	CASSPLTSGIQFF
-	-	TRBV6-2/TRBV6-3	TRBJ1-2	TGTGCCAGCAGTTATACCACAGGGTCCGGCTACACCTTC	CASSYTTGSGYTF